This T cell receptor (beta chain) was recorded in a study of blood T cells in healthy people across ages. General study points: The fall in TCR beta diversity per million T cells was roughly linear with age. Unsorted PBMCs blocked a conclusive comparison of naive and antigen-experienced cells.

Drawing of peripheral blood yielded about 10 milliliters from each donor. The authors isolated at least 6.5 million PBMCs per sample. This clonotype is a singleton in its sample. Antigen unknown. At one of its ends the junction is not consistent with the germline gene, which may arise from a read error. CDR3 length: 15 residues. Per the germline V gene, CDR1 is DFQATT and CDR2 is SNEGSKA (reference sequence). Through a sample-barcoded 5' primer and a J-beta primer mix, a second PCR was run for roughly 7 to 11 cycles. TCRdb independently ran MiXCR on the 5' RACE reads; one entry per CDR3 protein. The sample shows just over 1 million distinct CDR3 sequences, around 43% of them seen only once.

The sequence came from an older woman in good health. Input material: blood. The chain has TRBV20-1 and TRBJ2-1; D possibly matches TRBD1 or TRBD2 (5 bases each). As DNA, the CDR3 is TGCAGTGCGCCCCGGGACCTTAGCTCCTGCAATGAGCAGTTCTTC. Amino acids: CSAPRDLSSCNEQFF.